Included here is one T cell receptor beta chain sequence, with context. This record comes from a study of blood T cell repertoires in COVID-19. In the study overall: Sites in the United States, Italy and Spain provided acute and convalescent COVID-19 samples. T cells, B-cell-depleted T cells, or PBMCs supplied cDNA or gDNA.

Germline CDR1 and CDR2: LNHDA and SQIVND (reference sequence). The CDR3 consists of 15 residues. Trimming pared 10 bases from V and 2 bases from J, leaving 18 bases between. Original methodology: Reference gene primer amplification yielded estimated nucleated cell counts. This table comes from immunoSEQ multiplex PCR, and its TCRdb copy is limited to in-frame clones, with some not included. That table furnishes V, J and clone size, whereas the DNA furnished D and trimming. The table includes tens of thousands of clones, around 80% detected once. What was sequenced was peripheral blood. The chain employs TRBV19 and TRBJ1-5, with TRBD1 as a possible D gene (6 bases). This receptor was obtained from a man between 65 and 85 years old with acute or convalescent COVID-19. CDR3 protein: CATSLQGMRNQPQHF. The CDR3 coding sequence is TGTGCCACTTCTTTACAGGGTATGCGCAATCAGCCCCAGCATTTT.